This TCR beta chain was profiled in a study of vaccination effects on CD4 cells after COVID-19. Overall study findings and caveats: Common cold coronavirus cross-reactivity was shown by only 1 of 255 vaccine-induced clones in healthy vaccinees.

V lost 4 bases and J 6 bases, leaving 16 bases between the germline ends. The CDR3 covers 14 residues. Germline values: CDR1 SGHRS, CDR2 YFSETQ. This clone has only a few counts. What it binds is unknown. Assay used: immunoSEQ multiplex PCR; TCRdb lists only in-frame clones, some missing. The sample has about 72,000 clones; 60% to 80% are singletons. At the end of nine to ten days of culture, CD4+ T cells were isolated. Source: CD4+ T cells from PBMCs cultured without peptide, taken before COVID-19 vaccination. The chain has TRBV5-1 and TRBJ1-2, with D possibly TRBD1 on 5 matching bases. The receptor was derived from a human donor who received a COVID-19 vaccine. This chain's CDR3 is CASSADRHVDGYTF. In DNA, the CDR3 is TGCGCCAGCAGCGCCGACAGACACGTTGATGGCTACACCTTC.